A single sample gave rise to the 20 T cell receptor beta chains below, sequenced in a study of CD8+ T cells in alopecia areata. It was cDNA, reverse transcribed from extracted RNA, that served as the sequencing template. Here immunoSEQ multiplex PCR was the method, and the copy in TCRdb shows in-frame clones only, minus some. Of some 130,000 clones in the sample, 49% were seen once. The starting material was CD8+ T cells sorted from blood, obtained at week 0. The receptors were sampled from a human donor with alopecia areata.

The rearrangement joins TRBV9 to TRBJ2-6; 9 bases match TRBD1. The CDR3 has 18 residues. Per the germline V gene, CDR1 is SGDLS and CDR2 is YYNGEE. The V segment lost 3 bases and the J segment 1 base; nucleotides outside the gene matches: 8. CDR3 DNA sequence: TGTGCCAGCAGCGCCAGCCGGGACAGGGCATCTGGGGCCAACGTCCTGACTTTC. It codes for CASSASRDRASGANVLTF.

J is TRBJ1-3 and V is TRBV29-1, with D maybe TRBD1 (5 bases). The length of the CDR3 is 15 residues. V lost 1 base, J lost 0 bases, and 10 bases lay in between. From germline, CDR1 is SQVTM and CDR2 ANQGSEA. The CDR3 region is CSVEAGRDSGNTIYF. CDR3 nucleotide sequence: TGCAGCGTTGAAGCAGGGCGAGACTCTGGAAACACCATATATTTT.

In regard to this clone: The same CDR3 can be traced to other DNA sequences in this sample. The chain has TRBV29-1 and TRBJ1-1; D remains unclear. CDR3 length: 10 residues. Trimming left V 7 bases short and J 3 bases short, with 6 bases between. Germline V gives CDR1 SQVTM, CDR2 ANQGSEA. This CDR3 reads CSARDTEAFF. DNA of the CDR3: TGCAGCGCCCGCGACACTGAAGCTTTCTTT.

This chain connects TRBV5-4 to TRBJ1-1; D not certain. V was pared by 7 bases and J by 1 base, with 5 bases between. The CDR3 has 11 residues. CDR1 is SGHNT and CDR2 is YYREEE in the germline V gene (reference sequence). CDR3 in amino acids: CASQSNTEAFF. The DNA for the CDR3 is TGTGCCAGCCAGTCGAACACTGAAGCTTTCTTT.

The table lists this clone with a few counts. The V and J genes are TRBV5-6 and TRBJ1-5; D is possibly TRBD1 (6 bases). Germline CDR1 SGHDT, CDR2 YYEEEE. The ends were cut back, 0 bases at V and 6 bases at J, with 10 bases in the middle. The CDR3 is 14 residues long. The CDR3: CASSLATGTQPQHF. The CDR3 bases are TGTGCCAGCAGCTTGGCAACAGGGACTCAGCCCCAGCATTTT. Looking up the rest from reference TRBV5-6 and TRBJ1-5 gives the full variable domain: DAGVTQSPTHLIKTRGQQVTLRCSPKSGHDTVSWYQQALGQGPQFIFQYYEEEERQRGNFPDRFSGHQFPNYSSELNVNALLLGDSALYLCASSLATGTQPQHFGDGTRLSIL.

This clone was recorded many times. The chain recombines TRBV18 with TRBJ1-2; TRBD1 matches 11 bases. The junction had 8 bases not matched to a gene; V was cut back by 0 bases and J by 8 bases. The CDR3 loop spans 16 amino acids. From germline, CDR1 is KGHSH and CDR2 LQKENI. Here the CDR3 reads CASSPPLDRGQRGYTF. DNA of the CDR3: TGTGCCAGCTCACCACCCCTGGACAGGGGGCAGAGAGGCTACACCTTC. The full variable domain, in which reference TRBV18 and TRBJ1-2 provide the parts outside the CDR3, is NAGVMQNPRHLVRRRGQEARLRCSPMKGHSHVYWYRQLPEEGLKFMVYLQKENIIDESGMPKERFSAEFPKEGPSILRIQQVVRGDSAAYFCASSPPLDRGQRGYTFGSGTRLTVV.

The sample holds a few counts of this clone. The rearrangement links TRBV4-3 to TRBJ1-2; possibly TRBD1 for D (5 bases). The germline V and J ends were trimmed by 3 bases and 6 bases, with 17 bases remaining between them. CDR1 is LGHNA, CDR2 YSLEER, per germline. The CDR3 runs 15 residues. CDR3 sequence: CASSHGGIKRDGYTF. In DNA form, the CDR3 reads TGCGCCAGCAGCCATGGGGGGATCAAAAGGGATGGCTACACCTTC.

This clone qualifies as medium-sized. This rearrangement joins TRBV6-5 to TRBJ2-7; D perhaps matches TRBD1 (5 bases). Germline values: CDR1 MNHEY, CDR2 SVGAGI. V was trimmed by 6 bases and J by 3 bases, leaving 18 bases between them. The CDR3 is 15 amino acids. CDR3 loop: CASSPSETADYEQYF. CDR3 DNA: TGTGCCAGCAGCCCCTCAGAGACAGCCGACTACGAGCAGTACTTC.

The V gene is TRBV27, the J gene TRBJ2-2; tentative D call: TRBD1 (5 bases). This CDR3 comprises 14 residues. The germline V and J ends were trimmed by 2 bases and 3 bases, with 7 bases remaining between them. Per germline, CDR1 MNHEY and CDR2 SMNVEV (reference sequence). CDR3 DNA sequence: TGTGCCAGCAGTTTAGGGGCCTACACCGGGGAGCTGTTTTTT. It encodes CASSLGAYTGELFF.

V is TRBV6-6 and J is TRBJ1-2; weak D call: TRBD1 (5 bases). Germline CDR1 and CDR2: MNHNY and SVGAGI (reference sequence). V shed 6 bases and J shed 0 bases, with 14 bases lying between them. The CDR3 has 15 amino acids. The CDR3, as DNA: TGTGCCAGCAGCTCCCGGGACGGCGCTAACTATGGCTACACCTTC. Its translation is CASSSRDGANYGYTF.

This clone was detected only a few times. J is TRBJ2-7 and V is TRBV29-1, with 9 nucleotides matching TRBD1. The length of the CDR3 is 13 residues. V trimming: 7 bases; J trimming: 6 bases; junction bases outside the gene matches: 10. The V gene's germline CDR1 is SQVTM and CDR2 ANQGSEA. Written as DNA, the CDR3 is TGCAGCGGGGGACAGGGAGAATTCGGCGAGCAGTACTTC. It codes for CSGGQGEFGEQYF.

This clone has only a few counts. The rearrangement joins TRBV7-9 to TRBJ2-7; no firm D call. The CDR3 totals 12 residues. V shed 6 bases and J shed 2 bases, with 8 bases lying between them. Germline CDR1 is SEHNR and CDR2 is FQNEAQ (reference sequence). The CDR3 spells CASSSRPYEQYF. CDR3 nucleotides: TGTGCCAGCAGTTCAAGGCCCTACGAGCAGTACTTC.

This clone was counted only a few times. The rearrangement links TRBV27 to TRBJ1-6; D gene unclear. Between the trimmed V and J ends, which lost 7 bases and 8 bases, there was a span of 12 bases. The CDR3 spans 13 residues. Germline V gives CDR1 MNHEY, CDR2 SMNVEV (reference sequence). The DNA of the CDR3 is TGTGCCAGCACCCTAGGAACGTATTCACCCCTCCACTTT. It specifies CASTLGTYSPLHF.

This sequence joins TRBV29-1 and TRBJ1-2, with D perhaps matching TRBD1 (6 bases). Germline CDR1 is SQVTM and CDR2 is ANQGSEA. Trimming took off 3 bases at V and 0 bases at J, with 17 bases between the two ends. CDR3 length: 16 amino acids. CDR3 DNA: TGCAGCGTTGATACGGGACACCGAATAGCTAACTATGGCTACACCTTC. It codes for CSVDTGHRIANYGYTF. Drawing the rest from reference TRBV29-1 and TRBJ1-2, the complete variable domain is SAVISQKPSRDICQRGTSLTIQCQVDSQVTMMFWYRQQPGQSLTLIATANQGSEATYESGFVIDKFPISRPNLTFSTLTVSNMSPEDSSIYLCSVDTGHRIANYGYTFGSGTRLTVV.

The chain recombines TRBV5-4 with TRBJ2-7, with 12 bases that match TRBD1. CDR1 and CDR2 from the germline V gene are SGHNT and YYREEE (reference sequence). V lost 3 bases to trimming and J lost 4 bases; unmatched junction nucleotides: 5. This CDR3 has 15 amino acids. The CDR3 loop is CASSYGTGGAYEQYF. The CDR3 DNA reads TGTGCCAGCAGCTACGGGACAGGGGGCGCATACGAGCAGTACTTC.

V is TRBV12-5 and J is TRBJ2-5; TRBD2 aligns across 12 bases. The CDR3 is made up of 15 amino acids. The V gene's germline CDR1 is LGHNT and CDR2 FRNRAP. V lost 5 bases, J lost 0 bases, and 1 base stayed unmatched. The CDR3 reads CASGRTSGDQETQYF. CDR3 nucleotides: TGTGCTAGTGGTAGGACTAGCGGGGACCAAGAGACCCAGTACTTC.

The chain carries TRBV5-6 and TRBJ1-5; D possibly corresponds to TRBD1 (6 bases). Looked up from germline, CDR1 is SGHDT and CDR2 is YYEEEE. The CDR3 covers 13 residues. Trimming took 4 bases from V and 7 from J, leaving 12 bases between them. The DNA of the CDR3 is TGTGCCAGCAGCCTACAGGGAAGGCAGCCCCAGCATTTT. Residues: CASSLQGRQPQHF.

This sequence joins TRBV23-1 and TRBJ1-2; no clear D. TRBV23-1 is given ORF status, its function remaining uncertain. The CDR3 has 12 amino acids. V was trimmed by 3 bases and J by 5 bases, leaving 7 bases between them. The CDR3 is CASSHPTYGYTF. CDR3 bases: TGCGCCAGCAGTCACCCCACTTATGGCTACACCTTC.

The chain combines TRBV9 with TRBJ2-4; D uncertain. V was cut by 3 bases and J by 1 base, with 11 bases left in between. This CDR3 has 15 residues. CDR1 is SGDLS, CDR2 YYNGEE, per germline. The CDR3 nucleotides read TGTGCCAGCAGCGAGAGACCTGGGGCCAAAAACATTCAGTACTTC. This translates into CASSERPGAKNIQYF.

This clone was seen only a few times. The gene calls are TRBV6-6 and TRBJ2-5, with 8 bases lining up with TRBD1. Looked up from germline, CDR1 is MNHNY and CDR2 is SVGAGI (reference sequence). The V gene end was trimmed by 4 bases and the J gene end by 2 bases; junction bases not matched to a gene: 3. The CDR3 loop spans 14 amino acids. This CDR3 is CASSSDREQETQYF. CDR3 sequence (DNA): TGTGCCAGCAGTTCGGACAGGGAACAAGAGACCCAGTACTTC.